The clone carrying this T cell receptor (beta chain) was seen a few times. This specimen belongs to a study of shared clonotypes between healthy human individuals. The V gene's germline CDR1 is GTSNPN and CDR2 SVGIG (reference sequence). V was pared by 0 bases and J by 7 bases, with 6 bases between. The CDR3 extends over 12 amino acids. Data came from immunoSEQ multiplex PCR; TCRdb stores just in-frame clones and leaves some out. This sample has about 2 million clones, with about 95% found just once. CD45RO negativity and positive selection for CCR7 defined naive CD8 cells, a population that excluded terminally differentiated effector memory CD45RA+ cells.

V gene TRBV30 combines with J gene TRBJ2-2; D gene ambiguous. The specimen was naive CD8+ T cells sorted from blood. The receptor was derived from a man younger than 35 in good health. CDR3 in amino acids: CAWSVSGGELFF. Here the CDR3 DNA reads TGTGCCTGGAGTGTATCCGGCGGGGAGCTGTTTTTT.